This TCR beta chain was identified in a study of early T cells in non-severe SARS-CoV-2 infection. Using its own MiXCR run on the 5' RACE reads, TCRdb lists one record per CDR3 protein. This sample has approximately 30,000 distinct CDR3 sequences; 4.5% to 6% occur once, and the top ten carry 20% to 25%. About this clonotype: Its antigen is unknown.

The germline V and J ends were trimmed by 4 bases and 0 bases, with 13 bases remaining between them. Germline V gene lookup returns CDR1 SGDLS and CDR2 YYNGEE. CDR3 length: 15 residues. Study-level results: Missing private and CD4 specificities, VDJdb matching favored anti-spike CD8 responses.

The chain combines TRBV9 with TRBJ1-1; D is unresolved. This TCR came from an adult who was a healthcare worker with PCR-confirmed SARS-CoV-2 infection or an uninfected control (not recorded which). Source material: whole blood. CDR3 in DNA: TGTGCCAGCAGCCCTCTGGCGGCTATGAACACTGAAGCTTTCTTT. Translation gives CASSPLAAMNTEAFF. Together with reference TRBV9 and TRBJ1-1, the CDR3 gives the full variable domain: DSGVTQTPKHLITATGQRVTLRCSPRSGDLSVYWYQQSLDQGLQFLIQYYNGEERAKGNILERFSAQQFPDLHSELNLSSLELGDSALYFCASSPLAAMNTEAFFGQGTRLTVV.